These 19 T cell receptor beta chains originate from one sample sequenced in a study of shared clonotypes between healthy human individuals. CD8 cells classed as naive were CD45RO-negative and positively selected for CCR7, excluding terminally differentiated effector memory CD45RA+ cells. Sequenced by immunoSEQ multiplex PCR; TCRdb stores in-frame clones only, minus some. The table has around 2.1 million clones, approximately 94% seen once. The sequencing sample was made of naive CD8+ T cells from PBMCs. These receptors all come from a man between 18 and 29 years old in good health. Some clones in this sample may be carry-over from other donors' samples.

The V call is TRBV28, the J call TRBJ2-1, with 9 bases matching TRBD2. The germline V gene encodes CDR1 MDHEN and CDR2 SYDVKM. CDR3 length equals 15 residues. V trimming: 3 bases; J trimming: 7 bases; junction bases outside the gene matches: 7. In DNA, the CDR3 is TGTGCCAGCAGTTTCATGACTAGCGGTGGAAATGAGCAGTTCTTC. Encoded protein: CASSFMTSGGNEQFF.

The chain joins TRBV28 to TRBJ2-2; 7 bases align to TRBD1. The J segment lost 4 bases and the V segment lost 3 bases, leaving 8 bases of the junction unmatched. Germline loops: CDR1 MDHEN, CDR2 SYDVKM. The CDR3 runs to 16 residues. The CDR3 bases are TGTGCCAGCAGTTTTATCGAGGGGGCAAGCACCGGGGAGCTGTTTTTT. This codes for CASSFIEGASTGELFF. The whole variable domain, filled in from reference TRBV28 and TRBJ2-2, reads DVKVTQSSRYLVKRTGEKVFLECVQDMDHENMFWYRQDPGLGLRLIYFSYDVKMKEKGDIPEGYSVSREKKERFSLILESASTNQTSMYLCASSFIEGASTGELFFGEGSRLTVL.

The rearrangement uses TRBV11-2 and TRBJ1-2; D gene ambiguous. The CDR3 spans 17 residues. The V gene's germline CDR1 is SGHAT and CDR2 FQNNGV. The V end lost 1 base, the J end lost 2 bases, and 17 bases lay between the germline ends. CDR3 bases: TGTGCCAGCAGCTTAGTAGACGCCCCAGTTTTAAACTATGGCTACACCTTC. Translation gives CASSLVDAPVLNYGYTF.

This chain links TRBV13 with TRBJ1-4; perhaps TRBD1 as D (5 bases). This CDR3 is built from 15 residues. Trimming left V 5 bases short and J 8 bases short, with 18 bases between. CDR1 and CDR2 (germline): PRHDT, FYEKMQ (reference sequence). The CDR3 DNA is TGTGCCAGCAGCCCCGGGAGGGGTGTGGGGGAAAAACTGTTTTTT. The encoded protein is CASSPGRGVGEKLFF.

The chain employs TRBV29-1 and TRBJ2-7; D is unresolved. CDR3 length: 13 residues. Germline V gives CDR1 SQVTM, CDR2 ANQGSEA. V dropped 6 bases and J dropped 0 bases, with 12 bases sitting between them. The CDR3 reads CSVAPGRSYEQYF. The CDR3 DNA reads TGCAGCGTCGCACCGGGCCGCTCCTACGAGCAGTACTTC.

V is TRBV7-8 and J is TRBJ1-2; the D gene is possibly TRBD1 (6 bases). The CDR3 runs 16 residues. Germline lookup yields CDR1 SGHVS and CDR2 FQNEAQ. V gave up 2 bases and J gave up 5 bases, with 18 bases separating them. DNA for the CDR3: TGTGCCAGCAGCTTAATTAGCGGGGGCGTGCTGTATGGCTACACCTTC. Encoded protein: CASSLISGGVLYGYTF.

The chain combines TRBV10-2 with TRBJ1-1, with 7 bases lining up with TRBD1. The V gene end was trimmed by 2 bases and the J gene end by 0 bases; junction bases not matched to a gene: 3. CDR1 is WSHSY, CDR2 SAAADI, per germline. The CDR3 totals 15 residues. This chain's CDR3 is CASSERDSMNTEAFF. The CDR3 region has the DNA TGCGCCAGCAGTGAGAGGGACAGCATGAACACTGAAGCTTTCTTT.

CDR3 sequence reads: CASSLRGGADGYTF. CDR3 nucleotide sequence: TGTGCCAGCAGTTTGCGGGGGGGCGCGGATGGCTACACCTTC. V gene TRBV28 combines with J gene TRBJ1-2; possibly TRBD1 for D (6 bases). The germline V gene has CDR1 MDHEN and CDR2 SYDVKM. The germline V and J ends were trimmed by 3 bases and 6 bases, with 14 bases remaining between them. This CDR3 comprises 14 residues.

In the case of this clone: The germline gene is not matched at one end of the junction; a read error may be the cause. The V and J genes are TRBV11-2 and TRBJ1-3, with a weak D call TRBD1 (5 bases). The CDR3 spans 14 residues. Per germline, CDR1 SGHAT and CDR2 FQNNGV. The CDR3 nucleotides are TGTGCCAGCAGCGAGGGACGTTTCCCACCACCTTTGGATTTT. It specifies CASSEGRFPPPLDF. Supplemented by reference TRBV11-2 and TRBJ1-3, the full variable domain reads EAGVAQSPRYKIIEKRQSVAFWCNPISGHATLYWYQQILGQGPKLLIQFQNNGVVDDSQLPKDRFSAERLKGVDSTLKIQPAKLEDSAVYLCASSEGRFPPPLDFGEGSWLTVV.

The V and J genes are TRBV27 and TRBJ2-7; D is perhaps TRBD1 or TRBD2 (6 bases each). The CDR3 spans 16 residues. Trimming cost V 5 bases and J 0 bases, with 17 bases left between them. Germline CDR1 reads MNHEY; CDR2 reads SMNVEV (reference sequence). The CDR3 protein is CASSVRRDTLSYEQYF. CDR3 DNA: TGTGCCAGCAGTGTTCGGCGGGACACTCTCTCCTACGAGCAGTACTTC.

This clone was detected once. The chain joins TRBV27 to TRBJ2-2; 9 bases agree with TRBD1. V gave up 5 bases and J gave up 6 bases; unmatched junction bases: 13. CDR1 and CDR2 from the germline V gene are MNHEY and SMNVEV (reference sequence). CDR3 length equals 17 residues. CDR3 DNA: TGTGCCAGCAGTCCGAGAGAACAGGGGGCGAGCTCCGGGGAGCTGTTTTTT. It translates to CASSPREQGASSGELFF.

The rearrangement joins TRBV27 to TRBJ2-5; TRBD2 might be the D (6 bases). With 3 bases removed from V and 1 base from J, the gap between germline ends came to 12 bases. In germline, CDR1 is MNHEY, CDR2 SMNVEV (reference sequence). CDR3 size: 15 residues. Here the CDR3 reads CASSLAASVQETQYF. DNA of the CDR3: TGTGCCAGCAGTTTGGCGGCTAGCGTCCAAGAGACCCAGTACTTC.

The V and J genes are TRBV27 and TRBJ1-4; 7 nucleotides align to TRBD1. Germline lookup yields CDR1 MNHEY and CDR2 SMNVEV (reference sequence). This CDR3 spans 15 amino acids. Germline trimming cut 7 bases from V and 7 bases from J; bases unmatched to any gene: 12. Here the CDR3 DNA reads TGTGCCAGCAACCGACGACAGGGAAGCGGTGAAAAACTGTTTTTT. The encoded protein is CASNRRQGSGEKLFF.

The V and J genes are TRBV11-2 and TRBJ2-5, with 7 bases aligning to TRBD2. This CDR3 has 16 amino acids. CDR1 and CDR2 (germline): SGHAT, FQNNGV. Losses at the gene ends were 5 bases for V and 5 bases for J; bases not matched to a gene: 14. The CDR3 here is CASSPNRDYHRETQYF. CDR3 nucleotides: TGTGCCAGCAGCCCCAACCGGGACTACCATAGGGAGACCCAGTACTTC. The whole variable domain, filled in from reference TRBV11-2 and TRBJ2-5, reads EAGVAQSPRYKIIEKRQSVAFWCNPISGHATLYWYQQILGQGPKLLIQFQNNGVVDDSQLPKDRFSAERLKGVDSTLKIQPAKLEDSAVYLCASSPNRDYHRETQYFGPGTRLLVL.

V gene TRBV11-2 combines with J gene TRBJ1-6; D call uncertain. Trimming took off 6 bases at V and 8 bases at J, with 11 bases between the two ends. Germline V gene sequence: CDR1 SGHAT, CDR2 FQNNGV. This CDR3 has 13 residues. CDR3 sequence (DNA): TGTGCCAGCAGTTCCATCCCGGATTCACCCCTCCACTTT. Protein sequence: CASSSIPDSPLHF. Full variable domain (rest looked up from reference TRBV11-2 and TRBJ1-6): EAGVAQSPRYKIIEKRQSVAFWCNPISGHATLYWYQQILGQGPKLLIQFQNNGVVDDSQLPKDRFSAERLKGVDSTLKIQPAKLEDSAVYLCASSSIPDSPLHFGNGTRLTVT.

The J gene is TRBJ2-1, the V gene TRBV10-1; 7 bases match TRBD1. CDR3 length equals 14 residues. The V and J ends lost 8 bases and 5 bases, in that order; junction bases with no gene match: 9. Germline V gene data show CDR1 as WNHNN and CDR2 as SYGVQD (reference sequence). DNA of the CDR3: TGCGCCAGCCTCCGGGACAGTGTTAACAATGAGCAGTTCTTC. As protein: CASLRDSVNNEQFF.

This sequence joins TRBV7-9 and TRBJ2-7; 15 nucleotides line up with TRBD2. With 5 bases clipped from V and 5 bases from J, the junction kept 16 bases outside the gene matches. Germline-derived CDR1 and CDR2 are SEHNR and FQNEAQ (reference sequence). The CDR3 sequence is 19 residues long. In nucleotides, the CDR3 is TGTGCCAGCAGCCCACTCCGTTCCGGGACTAGCGGGAGGACAAACGAGCAGTACTTC. This translates into CASSPLRSGTSGRTNEQYF.

The genes are TRBV6-6 and TRBJ2-1, with 8 bases that match TRBD2. This CDR3 has 14 amino acids. Germline V gene sequence: CDR1 MNHNY, CDR2 SVGAGI (reference sequence). V lost 5 bases and J lost 6; bases outside the gene matches: 6. The CDR3 nucleotides read TGTGCCAGCAGTACTTGGACTAGCTTCAATGAGCAGTTCTTC. This codes for CASSTWTSFNEQFF.

For this clone: The junction departs from the called germline gene at one end, perhaps through a read error. The V call is TRBV4-1, the J call TRBJ2-2; 8 bases map to TRBD2. The CDR3 runs to 19 residues. Germline assignment: CDR1 MGHRA and CDR2 YSYEKL. The CDR3 is CASSEEPAGAYANTGELFF. The CDR3 region has the DNA TGCGCCAGCAGCGAAGAGCCAGCGGGGGCATACGCGAACACCGGGGAGCTGTTTTTT.